The rows below give T cell receptor beta chains drawn from one sample of a study of Graves' ophthalmopathy and Graves' hyperthyroidism. TCRdb re-analysed the multiplex PCR reads in MiXCR, keeping a single row per CDR3 protein. The repertoire includes a few hundred thousand distinct CDR3 sequences, approximately 15% of them detected once, and 5.5% to 8% sits in the top ten. Sequencing was done on a sample of peripheral blood. The source is a woman aged 18-35 years with stable Graves' hyperthyroidism. CDR3s include the opening cysteine and the closing phenylalanine or tryptophan. Each record gives: clone size, J gene, D gene, V gene, CDR3 DNA, CDR3 protein. The D gene is left open where the match is weak. The size of a clone is reported for some rows only, either as once, few or many, or as a class for expanded clones.

size: NA
J: TRBJ1-5
D: NA
V: TRBV18
DNA: TGTGCCAGCTCTCTTAACAGGGATCAGCCCCAGCATTTT
CDR3: CASSLNRDQPQHF

size: NA
J: TRBJ2-4
D: NA
V: TRBV20-1
DNA: TGCAGTGCTAGAGCTCTAGCCAAAAACATTCAGTACTTC
CDR3: CSARALAKNIQYF

size: NA
J: TRBJ2-5
D: TRBD1
V: TRBV30
DNA: TGTGCCCAGACCCTAATGACAGGGGGGCAAGAGACCCAGTACTTC
CDR3: CAQTLMTGGQETQYF

size: NA
J: TRBJ2-7
D: TRBD2
V: TRBV7-2
DNA: TGTGCCAGCAGCTCCTGGACTAGCGGCCCCTACGAGCAGTACTTC
CDR3: CASSSWTSGPYEQYF

size: many
J: TRBJ1-2
D: NA
V: TRBV20-1
DNA: TGCAGTGCTGTCCATGGGGCAGCATCCAGCGAGAAATATGGCTACACCTTC
CDR3: CSAVHGAASSEKYGYTF

size: many
J: TRBJ1-6
D: TRBD1
V: TRBV7-9
DNA: TGTGCCAGCAGCCGGGTCGGGACAGGGGCTTCACCCCTCCACTTT
CDR3: CASSRVGTGASPLHF

size: many
J: TRBJ1-1
D: NA
V: TRBV4-1
DNA: TGCGCCAGCAGCCAAGGGGTGTCGACTCGAGCTGAAGCTTTCTTT
CDR3: CASSQGVSTRAEAFF

size: many
J: TRBJ1-2
D: TRBD1
V: TRBV11-2
DNA: TGTGCCAGCAGCTTAAGAACAGGGGGTAACTATGGCTACACCTTC
CDR3: CASSLRTGGNYGYTF

size: NA
J: TRBJ1-3
D: NA
V: TRBV5-6
DNA: TGTGCCAGCAGCTCCCTCGAAGGGCTCCCCGGAAACACCATATATTTT
CDR3: CASSSLEGLPGNTIYF

size: NA
J: TRBJ1-1
D: NA
V: TRBV3-1
DNA: TGTGCCAGCAGCCTACGGCAGGGATCAACTGAAGCTTTCTTT
CDR3: CASSLRQGSTEAFF

size: many
J: TRBJ2-5
D: NA
V: TRBV10-3
DNA: TGTGCCATCAGTGAGTCCGCGGGTGGAGAGACCCAGTACTTC
CDR3: CAISESAGGETQYF

size: NA
J: TRBJ1-1
D: NA
V: TRBV6-2/TRBV6-3
DNA: TGTGCCAGCAGTTACACCTGGGTGTACACTGAAGCTTTCTTT
CDR3: CASSYTWVYTEAFF

size: many
J: TRBJ2-4
D: NA
V: TRBV27
DNA: TGTGCCAGCAGTCCGCTGGCCTTGGACATTCAGTACTTC
CDR3: CASSPLALDIQYF

size: NA
J: TRBJ2-2
D: NA
V: TRBV6-1
DNA: TGTGCCACCCCCACGCCGTTTTTT
CDR3: CATPTPFF

size: many
J: TRBJ1-1
D: TRBD1
V: TRBV6-5
DNA: TGTGCCAGCAGTTCGAGGACAGGGAACATGAACACTGAAGCTTTCTTT
CDR3: CASSSRTGNMNTEAFF

size: NA
J: TRBJ1-2
D: TRBD1
V: TRBV27
DNA: TGTGCCTCAACCTCTCGACAGGGCAACTATGGCTACACCTTC
CDR3: CASTSRQGNYGYTF

size: many
J: TRBJ1-2
D: NA
V: TRBV20-1
DNA: TGCAGTGCTAGAGATGGTCCGGGGGGCGGGTTATATGGCTACACCTTC
CDR3: CSARDGPGGGLYGYTF

size: many
J: TRBJ2-5
D: NA
V: TRBV20-1
DNA: TGCAGTGCCCCTGCGCCGGGGGACGAGACCCAGTACTTC
CDR3: CSAPAPGDETQYF

size: few
J: TRBJ1-5
D: TRBD1
V: TRBV14
DNA: TGTGCCAGCAGCCGGACAGGGTATGCTCAGCCCCAGCATTTT
CDR3: CASSRTGYAQPQHF

size: few
J: TRBJ2-5
D: TRBD2
V: TRBV2
DNA: TGTGCCAGCAGTGAAGTCCTAGCGGGGCCACAAGAGACCCAGTACTTC
CDR3: CASSEVLAGPQETQYF

size: many
J: TRBJ2-4
D: NA
V: TRBV7-2
DNA: TGTGCCAGCAGCTTATCAGGGGCCAAAAACATTAAGTACTTC
CDR3: CASSLSGAKNIKYF

size: many
J: TRBJ1-6
D: NA
V: TRBV4-1
DNA: TGCGCCAGCAGCCAGACAGGTGCGAGCTCCTATAATTCACCCCTCCACTTT
CDR3: CASSQTGASSYNSPLHF

size: many
J: TRBJ2-4
D: NA
V: TRBV19
DNA: TGTGCCAGTAGTATAGGAACATTACTAGCCAAAAACATTCAGTACTTC
CDR3: CASSIGTLLAKNIQYF

size: NA
J: TRBJ1-3
D: NA
V: TRBV29-1
DNA: TGCAGCGTTGCAATAGGGGTTGGAAACACCATATATTTT
CDR3: CSVAIGVGNTIYF

size: many
J: TRBJ2-5
D: TRBD1
V: TRBV5-5
DNA: TGTGCCAGCAGCAGGACAGGATTCCAAGAGACCCAGTACTTC
CDR3: CASSRTGFQETQYF

size: many
J: TRBJ2-5
D: NA
V: TRBV7-2
DNA: TGTGCCAGCAGCCCGACTAGTTTGGGGGGAGAGACCCAGTACTTC
CDR3: CASSPTSLGGETQYF

size: many
J: TRBJ1-2
D: TRBD1
V: TRBV12-5
DNA: TGTGCTACCTCTCAACCCCGGGACAGGAATTACTATGGCTACACCTTC
CDR3: CATSQPRDRNYYGYTF

size: many
J: TRBJ1-2
D: TRBD1
V: TRBV6-5
DNA: TGTGCCAGCAGTTTCAGGGGGCTAGATGGCTACACCTTC
CDR3: CASSFRGLDGYTF

size: many
J: TRBJ2-3
D: NA
V: TRBV5-1
DNA: TGCGCCAGCAGCGATGATAGGGGTAGGGGGAACACAGATACGCAGTATTTT
CDR3: CASSDDRGRGNTDTQYF

size: many
J: TRBJ2-7
D: NA
V: TRBV10-2
DNA: TGCGCCAGCAGTGAGTTTATTCTTTCCTACGAGCAGTACTTC
CDR3: CASSEFILSYEQYF

size: many
J: TRBJ2-2
D: TRBD1
V: TRBV9
DNA: TGTGCCAGCAGCCCAGGGGGAGTGAACACCGGGGAGCTGTTTTTT
CDR3: CASSPGGVNTGELFF

size: many
J: TRBJ1-1
D: NA
V: TRBV6-1
DNA: TGTGCCAGCAAGAGAAGCGTAAACACTGAAGCTTTCTTT
CDR3: CASKRSVNTEAFF

size: once
J: TRBJ1-1
D: TRBD1
V: TRBV30
DNA: TGTGCCTGGAGTGGGGGACAGGGTCGGAACACTGAAGCTTTCTTT
CDR3: CAWSGGQGRNTEAFF

size: NA
J: TRBJ1-2
D: TRBD1
V: TRBV12-3/TRBV12-4
DNA: TGTGCCAGCTTCGGACAGGGGGCTGTTCTTGGGTACTATGGCTACACCTTC
CDR3: CASFGQGAVLGYYGYTF

size: many
J: TRBJ1-6
D: NA
V: TRBV2
DNA: TGTGCCAGCAGTCCACAGGCTTCACCCCTCCACTTT
CDR3: CASSPQASPLHF

size: many
J: TRBJ2-7
D: TRBD1
V: TRBV4-2
DNA: TGTGCCAGCAGACAGAGAACAGGGGGCCCAAGGTACGAGCAGTACTTC
CDR3: CASRQRTGGPRYEQYF

size: few
J: TRBJ2-7
D: NA
V: TRBV11-2
DNA: TGTGCCAGCAGCTTCCAGGGGGGGGTGGCAGGAGTATACGAGCAGTACTTC
CDR3: CASSFQGGVAGVYEQYF

size: NA
J: TRBJ2-7
D: NA
V: TRBV6-5
DNA: TGTGCCAGCAGTTACCAGGGGGGCAACGAGCAGTACTTC
CDR3: CASSYQGGNEQYF

size: NA
J: TRBJ1-2
D: NA
V: TRBV20-1
DNA: TGCAGCTCCCCGGGGGGGGCCAAGGGTGGCTACACCTTC
CDR3: CSSPGGAKGGYTF

size: many
J: TRBJ1-1
D: NA
V: TRBV2
DNA: TGTGCCAGCCCAGGAGGGATGGACACTGAAGCTTTCTTT
CDR3: CASPGGMDTEAFF

size: few
J: TRBJ1-3
D: NA
V: TRBV2
DNA: TGTGCCTCACAGCGGAGCTCTGGAAACACCATATATTTT
CDR3: CASQRSSGNTIYF

size: NA
J: TRBJ2-7
D: NA
V: TRBV12-3/TRBV12-4
DNA: TGTGCCAGCAGCACTCAAGGGGGGCTGTGGTACGAGCAGTACTTC
CDR3: CASSTQGGLWYEQYF

size: NA
J: TRBJ2-7
D: TRBD1
V: TRBV6-2/TRBV6-3
DNA: TGTGCCAGCAGTCACAGGGGAAGGGGCACCTACGAGCAGTACTTC
CDR3: CASSHRGRGTYEQYF

size: many
J: TRBJ2-2
D: NA
V: TRBV2
DNA: TGTGCCAGCAGTGAAGTGGGTGGGTCGCGTAGCGGGGAGCTGTTTTTT
CDR3: CASSEVGGSRSGELFF

size: few
J: TRBJ1-5
D: TRBD1
V: TRBV18
DNA: TGTGCCAGCTCACCGGACAGGGCTCTTAGCAATCAGCCCCAGCATTTT
CDR3: CASSPDRALSNQPQHF

size: NA
J: TRBJ1-1
D: TRBD1
V: TRBV6-1
DNA: TGTGCCAGCACCCACAGGGGCACAAGGGGTGAAGCTTTCTTT
CDR3: CASTHRGTRGEAFF

size: many
J: TRBJ1-6
D: NA
V: TRBV6-5
DNA: TGTGCCAGCAGTTACTCCCAGGCGGGGATTTCACCCCTCCACTTT
CDR3: CASSYSQAGISPLHF

size: many
J: TRBJ1-2
D: NA
V: TRBV12-3/TRBV12-4
DNA: TGTGCCAGCAGTCGTACCTCCCGGGCCACCTTTTCGGGCTACACCTTC
CDR3: CASSRTSRATFSGYTF

size: many
J: TRBJ2-2
D: NA
V: TRBV29-1
DNA: TGCAGCGTTGGGCAGGGGGGTAACACCGGGGAGCTGTTTTTT
CDR3: CSVGQGGNTGELFF

size: many
J: TRBJ1-5
D: NA
V: TRBV27
DNA: TGTGCCAGCAGTCCTCTCCCCCAGGTTGGCAATCAGCCCCAGCATTTT
CDR3: CASSPLPQVGNQPQHF